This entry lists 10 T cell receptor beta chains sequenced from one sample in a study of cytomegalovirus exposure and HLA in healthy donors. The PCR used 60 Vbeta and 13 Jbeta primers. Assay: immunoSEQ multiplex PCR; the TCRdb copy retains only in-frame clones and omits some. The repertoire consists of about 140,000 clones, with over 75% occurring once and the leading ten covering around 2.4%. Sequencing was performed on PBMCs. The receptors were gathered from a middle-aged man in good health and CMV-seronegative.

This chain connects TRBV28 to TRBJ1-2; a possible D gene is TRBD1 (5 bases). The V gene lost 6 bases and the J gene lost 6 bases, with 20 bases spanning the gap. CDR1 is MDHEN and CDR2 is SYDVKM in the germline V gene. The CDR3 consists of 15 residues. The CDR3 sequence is CASRLTRTISNGYTF. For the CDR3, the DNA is TGTGCCAGCAGACTAACTCGGACAATTTCCAATGGCTACACCTTC.

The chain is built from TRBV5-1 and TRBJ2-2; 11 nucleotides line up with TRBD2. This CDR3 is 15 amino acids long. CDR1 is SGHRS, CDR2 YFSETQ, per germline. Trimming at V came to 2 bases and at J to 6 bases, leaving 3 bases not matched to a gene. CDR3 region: CASSLLAGEPGELFF. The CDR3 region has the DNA TGCGCCAGCAGCTTACTAGCGGGAGAGCCCGGGGAGCTGTTTTTT.

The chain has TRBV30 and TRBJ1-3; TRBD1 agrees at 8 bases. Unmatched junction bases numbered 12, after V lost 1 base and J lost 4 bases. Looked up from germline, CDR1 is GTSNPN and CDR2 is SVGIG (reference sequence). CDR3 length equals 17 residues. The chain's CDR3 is CAWSDPRQGARGNTIYF. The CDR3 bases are TGTGCCTGGAGTGACCCCCGGCAGGGGGCGAGGGGAAACACCATATATTTT.

The CDR3 here is CASSPGGDTGELFF. In DNA form, the CDR3 reads TGCGCCAGCAGCCCGGGGGGAGACACCGGGGAGCTGTTTTTT. This rearrangement joins TRBV5-1 to TRBJ2-2, with 7 bases identical to TRBD2. The CDR3 has 14 amino acids. V dropped 4 bases and J dropped 3; count of bases not matched to a gene: 3. Germline CDR1 and CDR2: SGHRS and YFSETQ.

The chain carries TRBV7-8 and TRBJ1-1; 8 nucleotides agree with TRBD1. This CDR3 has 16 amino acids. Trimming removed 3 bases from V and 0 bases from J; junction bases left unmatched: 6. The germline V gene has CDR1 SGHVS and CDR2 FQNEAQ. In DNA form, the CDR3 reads TGTGCCAGCAGCTTGGGCGACAGGGGAATGAACACTGAAGCTTTCTTT. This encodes CASSLGDRGMNTEAFF.

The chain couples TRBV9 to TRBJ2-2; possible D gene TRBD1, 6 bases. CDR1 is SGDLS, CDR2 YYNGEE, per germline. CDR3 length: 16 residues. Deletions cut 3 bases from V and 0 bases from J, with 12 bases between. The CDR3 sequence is CASSAPQGTNTGELFF. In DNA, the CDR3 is TGTGCCAGCAGCGCCCCACAGGGAACGAACACCGGGGAGCTGTTTTTT.

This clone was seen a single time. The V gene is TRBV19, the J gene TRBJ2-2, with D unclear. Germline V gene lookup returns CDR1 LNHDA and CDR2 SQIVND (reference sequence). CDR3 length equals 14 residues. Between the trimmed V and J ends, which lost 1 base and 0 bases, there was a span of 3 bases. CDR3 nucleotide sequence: TGTGCCAGTAGTATAGGGCCGAACACCGGGGAGCTGTTTTTT. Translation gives CASSIGPNTGELFF.

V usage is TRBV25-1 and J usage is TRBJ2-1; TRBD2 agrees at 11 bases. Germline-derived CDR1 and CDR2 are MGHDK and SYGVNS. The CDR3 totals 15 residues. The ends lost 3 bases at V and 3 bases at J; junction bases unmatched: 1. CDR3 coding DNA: TGTGCCAGCAGTGATCTAGCGGGGGGCTACAATGAGCAGTTCTTC. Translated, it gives CASSDLAGGYNEQFF.

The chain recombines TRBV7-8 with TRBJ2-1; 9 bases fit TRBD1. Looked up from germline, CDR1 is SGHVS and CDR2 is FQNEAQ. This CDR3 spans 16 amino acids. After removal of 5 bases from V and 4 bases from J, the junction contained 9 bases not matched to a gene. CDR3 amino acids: CASSPGTGKIYNEQFF. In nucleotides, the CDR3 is TGTGCCAGCAGCCCCGGGACAGGGAAAATTTACAATGAGCAGTTCTTC.

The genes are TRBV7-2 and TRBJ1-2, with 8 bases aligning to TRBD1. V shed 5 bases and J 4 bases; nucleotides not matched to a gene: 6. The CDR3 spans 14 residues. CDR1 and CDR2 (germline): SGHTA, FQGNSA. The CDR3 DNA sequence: TGTGCCAGCAGCCGGGGACAGGCGACCTATGGCTACACCTTC. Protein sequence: CASSRGQATYGYTF.